This T cell receptor (beta chain) was captured in a study of CD8+ T cells in alopecia areata (dated by TCRdb to 2017 to 2018). In terms of the full investigation: The treated patients took part in an open-label pilot trial in which moderate-to-severe alopecia areata was treated with oral tofacitinib at 5 to 10 mg twice daily. Patients received tofacitinib for 6 to 18 months and were then followed off drug for 6 months to check for delayed response and recurrence. The SALT score, which quantifies the percentage of affected scalp surface area, was used to measure disease severity in treated patients. In both human patients and the C3H/HeJ mouse model, the study applied high-throughput TCRbeta sequencing to look at T cell clonal expansion in alopecia areata. Scalp tissue and sorted CD4+ and CD8+ peripheral blood T cells from patchy and totalis/universalis alopecia areata patients and from healthy controls were covered by human TCRbeta sequencing. Biopsies were taken from tofacitinib-treated patients at baseline and again at 4 and 24 weeks into treatment, and several of those patients also had a later scalp biopsy. Clonality in the scalp was compared among normal scalp (n=4), patchy alopecia areata scalp (n=8), and alopecia totalis/universalis scalp (n=8). The RNA source kit depended on sample type: the PAXgene miRNA kit for fixed scalp, the miRNeasy kit for PBMCs, and the RNeasy kit for mouse skin. immunoSEQ multiplex PCR using 35 Vbeta forward primers and 13 Jbeta reverse primers was used to amplify TCRbeta CDR3 regions. On the study overall, not on this receptor specifically: Shared TCR sequences between patients were less evident than in mice, which may be partly attributable to HLA diversity in the patient population. Tofacitinib significantly lowered scalp clonality and the number of expanded CD8+ clones among the top 100 scalp clones. During tofacitinib treatment, many expanded lesional clones stuck around in both scalp and blood, and this persistence may partly explain why relapse happens after treatment is stopped. Unlike mouse skin, which is dominated by gammadelta T cells, normal human skin has resident alphabeta T cells that are also sequenced, and this complicates analysis of the scalp TCR repertoire. Compared with normal scalp, lesional scalp had higher clonality and more expanded CD8+ clones, particularly in alopecia totalis/universalis, a pattern that suggests antigenic drive. Because the treated cohort was small and included a single nonresponder, larger studies are needed to assess links between baseline CD8+ expansion and response.

In the germline V gene, CDR1 corresponds to WSHSY and CDR2 to SAAADI. Trimming removed 0 bases from V and 8 bases from J, leaving 10 bases between the germline ends. From cysteine to phenylalanine, the CDR3 is 14 amino acids long. This entry keeps only the CDR3 DNA: 42 bases, framed from base 1. In the case of this clone: Its target antigen remains unknown. The record has no base qualities; no much larger clone is one base away.

The sample's treatment or condition label is to be understood as: oral pan-JAK inhibitor, 5-10 mg twice daily. Lesional scalp punch biopsies and peripheral blood were collected from alopecia areata patients. PBMCs were isolated by density centrifugation and stained for CD3, CD4 and CD8, and CD4+ and CD8+ T cells were sorted on a FACSAria. Library preparation was by the immunoSEQ multiplex PCR assay. RNA was extracted from all samples and reverse transcribed into cDNA as template for TCR sequencing. SuperScript III was used for first-strand cDNA synthesis, primed with a 2:1 mix of oligo-dT and random hexamers. A synthetic immune receptor repertoire was used to gauge amplification bias, and whatever bias remained was removed computationally. Per the original workflow: Raw reads were preprocessed to remove errors, and CDR3 was defined according to IMGT conventions as the region from the conserved cysteine to phenylalanine. Clonality was calculated as 1 minus Shannon entropy normalized by log2 of the number of productive unique TCRs. Whether each scalp clone was CD4 or CD8 was inferred by checking scalp TCRbeta sequences against the CD4 and CD8 repertoires from sorted blood. TCRdb took this table from immuneACCESS and kept in-frame rearrangements with V and J called. Such tables lack part of the clones; where checked against another copy, unresolved V genes explain under half of the gap, and the rest is unexplained. The V and J calls and the clone size are those of that table, but D and trimming were determined from the DNA. Recorded for this sample are tens of thousands of clones; approximately 70% of them occurred a single time. The top ten constitute approximately 15% of the sample.

The sequence came from a human donor with alopecia areata. The chain couples TRBV10-2 to TRBJ1-4, with the identity of the D gene unclear. The sequenced sample was CD8+ T cells sorted from blood, obtained at approximately week 44, from a patient treated with tofacitinib. The CDR3: CASSESRSGEKLFF. The sequenced DNA is TGCGCCAGCAGTGAGTCCCGAAGCGGGGAAAAACTGTTTTTT.